The rows below give T cell receptor beta chains drawn from one sample of a study of cytotoxic CD8 clonotypes in ibrutinib-treated CLL. Sequencing used immunoSEQ multiplex PCR; TCRdb keeps in-frame clones, though not all of them. Among 150,000 to 200,000 clones listed, 70% to 90% were seen once. The source was PBMCs, collected at disease progression, from a patient treated with ibrutinib. These receptors were collected from a human donor with chronic lymphocytic leukemia. The CDR3 runs from the conserved cysteine through the conserved F or W. Fields, in order: D gene, J gene, clone size, CDR3 length, V gene, CDR3 protein, CDR3 DNA. The D gene is left open where the match is weak. Expanded clones are given a class, and other clones once, few, many or no size at all.

TRBD1 TRBJ1-3 NA 16 TRBV5-1 CASSLGGQGVGNTIYF TGCGCCAGCAGCTTGGGCGGACAGGGAGTAGGAAACACCATATATTTT
NA TRBJ2-1 NA 17 TRBV4-1 CASSQDRRQVLGNEQFF TGCGCCAGCAGCCAAGATCGGAGGCAGGTTTTAGGCAATGAGCAGTTCTTC
NA TRBJ2-1 NA 15 TRBV7-9 CASSPMTARYNEQFF TGTGCCAGCAGCCCAATGACAGCACGCTACAATGAGCAGTTCTTC
NA TRBJ1-4 NA 13 TRBV7-9 CASSPTNPYGLFF TGTGCCAGCAGCCCGACAAACCCATACGGACTGTTTTTT
NA TRBJ2-6 NA 18 TRBV7-9 CASRRLGTSFSGANVLTF TGTGCCAGCAGACGACTCGGGACATCATTCTCTGGGGCCAACGTCCTGACTTTC
NA TRBJ2-1 NA 13 TRBV10-1 CASSESLFNEQFF TGCGCCAGCAGTGAGTCCCTCTTCAATGAGCAGTTCTTC
TRBD2 TRBJ2-1 NA 16 TRBV7-2 CASSQGATSGYNEQFF TGTGCCAGCAGCCAGGGCGCCACTAGCGGTTACAATGAGCAGTTCTTC
TRBD2 TRBJ2-7 once 15 TRBV27 CASSLKTSGTYEQYF TGTGCCAGCAGTTTAAAGACTAGCGGAACCTACGAGCAGTACTTC
TRBD1 TRBJ1-5 NA 15 TRBV19 CASSILDRPNQPQHF TGTGCCAGTAGTATACTGGACAGGCCGAATCAGCCCCAGCATTTT
TRBD1 TRBJ1-2 NA 17 TRBV19 CASSFTPKTGANYGYTF TGTGCCAGTAGTTTCACTCCTAAAACAGGGGCTAACTATGGCTACACCTTC
NA TRBJ2-7 NA 14 TRBV9 CASSPDGPPYEQYF TGTGCCAGCTCCCCTGACGGTCCACCCTACGAGCAGTACTTC
NA TRBJ1-2 NA 12 TRBV7-8 CASSKGNYGYTF TGTGCCAGCAGCAAAGGAAACTATGGCTACACCTTC
NA TRBJ1-2 once 14 TRBV4-3 CASSQDSGVYGYTF TGCGCCAGCAGCCAAGATTCGGGGGTTTATGGCTACACCTTC
NA TRBJ2-5 NA 9 TRBV6-5 CARRETQYF TGTGCCAGGAGGGAGACCCAGTACTTC
TRBD2 TRBJ2-7 NA 17 TRBV6-1 CASSEALGGGVSYEQYF TGTGCCAGCAGTGAAGCCTTGGGGGGAGGGGTTTCCTACGAGCAGTACTTC
TRBD1 TRBJ1-2 NA 15 TRBV30 CAWSPTGTGVYGYTF TGTGCCTGGAGTCCAACCGGGACAGGGGTCTATGGCTACACCTTC
TRBD2 TRBJ2-7 once 12 TRBV29-1 CSVLAGKYEQYF TGCAGCGTGCTAGCGGGAAAGTACGAGCAGTACTTC
TRBD1 TRBJ1-1 NA 14 TRBV6-5 CASTLRGDRGEAFF TGTGCCAGCACTTTACGGGGGGACAGGGGTGAAGCTTTCTTT
TRBD2 TRBJ2-7 NA 12 TRBV29-1 CSVGLAGPEQYF TGCAGCGTCGGCCTAGCGGGACCCGAGCAGTACTTC
NA TRBJ1-2 NA 17 TRBV19 CASNVKNGPLQYYGYTF TGTGCCAGTAACGTGAAAAATGGGCCACTTCAATATTATGGCTACACCTTC
NA TRBJ2-3 NA 13 TRBV27 CASTLGWGDTQYF TGTGCCAGCACTCTCGGCTGGGGTGATACGCAGTATTTT
TRBD1 TRBJ1-2 NA 14 TRBV2 CASSSGQGNYGYTF TGTGCCAGCAGTTCCGGACAGGGAAACTATGGCTACACCTTC
TRBD1 TRBJ1-2 NA 12 TRBV29-1 CSAGDSNYGYTF TGCAGCGCAGGGGACAGTAACTATGGCTACACCTTC
TRBD1 TRBJ1-1 NA 12 TRBV29-1 CSVIPGGTEAFF TGCAGCGTCATCCCAGGGGGAACTGAAGCTTTCTTT
NA TRBJ1-4 NA 14 TRBV9 CASARSTTNEKLFF TGTGCCAGCGCCCGCTCGACAACTAATGAAAAACTGTTTTTT
NA TRBJ2-7 NA 11 TRBV25-1 CASSENFEQYF TGTGCCAGCAGTGAAAACTTCGAGCAGTACTTC
NA TRBJ2-7 NA 15 TRBV7-9 CASSSGDSNSYEQYF TGTGCCAGCAGCTCCGGCGACAGTAACTCCTACGAGCAGTACTTC
TRBD2 TRBJ2-1 NA 16 TRBV5-1 CASSGVVVAGANEQFF TGCGCCAGCAGCGGAGTCGTGGTAGCGGGAGCCAATGAGCAGTTCTTC
NA TRBJ1-2 NA 15 TRBV6-5 CASSYSPHGFYGYTF TGTGCCAGCAGTTACTCTCCGCACGGTTTTTATGGCTACACCTTC
NA TRBJ1-1 NA 13 TRBV11-3 CASSLTQGTEAFF TGTGCCAGCAGCTTGACCCAGGGCACTGAAGCTTTCTTT
NA TRBJ2-1 NA 13 TRBV7-9 CASSLRLYNEQFF TGTGCCAGCAGCTTAAGACTTTACAATGAGCAGTTCTTC
NA TRBJ1-1 NA 10 TRBV29-1 CSVVSFEAFF TGCAGCGTCGTCTCCTTTGAAGCTTTCTTT
NA TRBJ2-6 NA 17 TRBV6-1 CASSEAVFGSGANVLTF TGTGCCAGCAGTGAAGCCGTTTTCGGGTCTGGGGCCAACGTCCTGACTTTC
NA TRBJ2-1 NA 15 TRBV6-6 CASSYVAAKGNEQFF TGTGCCAGCAGTTACGTCGCGGCCAAGGGGAATGAGCAGTTCTTC
TRBD1 TRBJ1-2 NA 17 TRBV7-8 CASSKRASGQGRNGYTF TGTGCCAGCAGCAAAAGGGCATCCGGACAGGGGCGAAATGGCTACACCTTC
NA TRBJ2-7 NA 13 TRBV7-3 CASSNDIAYEQYF TGTGCCAGCAGCAACGACATCGCCTACGAGCAGTACTTC
NA TRBJ2-5 few 13 TRBV2 CASIAEREETQYF TGTGCCAGCATAGCGGAAAGGGAAGAGACCCAGTACTTC